This T cell receptor (beta chain) was identified in a study of blood T cell repertoires in COVID-19. The V segment lost 5 bases and the J segment 6 bases; nucleotides outside the gene matches: 3. From germline, CDR1 is KGHSH and CDR2 LQKENI. This CDR3 contains 12 residues. Some clones are missing from TCRdb's copy, which holds only in-frame ones; the method was immunoSEQ multiplex PCR. The sample shows a few hundred thousand clones, approximately 89% of them seen only once. The source of this sequence is a woman aged 40 to 50 who had recovered from COVID-19. The J gene is TRBJ2-7, the V gene TRBV18, with 8 bases identical to TRBD1. Sample: peripheral blood. Here the CDR3 reads CASSSTGAEQYF. The CDR3 DNA reads as TGTGCCAGCTCATCGACAGGGGCCGAGCAGTACTTC.